This T cell receptor beta chain was found in a study of blood T cells in healthy people across ages. This clonotype was observed a handful of times. Per individual sample, total RNA of at least 5 micrograms was extracted. A sample-barcoded 5' primer and a J-beta primer mix were used in a second PCR of roughly 6 to 11 cycles. Each CDR3 protein is one row after TCRdb ran MiXCR on the 5' RACE reads. Among over a million distinct CDR3 sequences listed, approximately 42% were seen once. Germline V gene sequence: CDR1 SGHRS, CDR2 YFSETQ. This CDR3 is 14 amino acids long. Sequencing input: blood. The V call is TRBV5-1, the J call TRBJ2-5; TRBD1 might be the D (6 bases). The J call may be incorrect, as the DNA end agrees better with TRBJ2-7. The TCR was taken from a woman aged 18-29 years in good health. CDR3 in amino acids: CASSTERTAFEQYF. CDR3 in DNA: TGCGCCAGCAGCACAGAACGGACAGCGTTCGAGCAGTACTTC.